Following are 22 T cell receptor beta chains from one sample sequenced in a study of Ad26.COV2.S vaccination and SARS-CoV-2 variants. The method was immunoSEQ multiplex PCR; TCRdb's version includes in-frame clones alone and lacks a portion of them. The data contain over 350,000 clones, approximately 91% of them seen just once; the ten biggest clones take up under 3.5%. Described treatment: over 15 received Ad26.COV2.S at low or high dose, single or two shots; a few received placebo; per-sample allocation not given. On day 63 after the first injection, vaccine and placebo recipients gave samples. The material was peripheral blood, obtained in a trial of Ad26.COV2.S vaccine versus placebo. The receptor source for this set is a person between 18 and 65 years old who received the Ad26.COV2.S COVID-19 vaccine or a placebo.

This clone appeared a single time. The chain combines TRBV7-9 with TRBJ2-2, with TRBD1 matching 9 bases. This CDR3 region has 15 residues. Germline CDR1 is SEHNR and CDR2 is FQNEAQ (reference sequence). The V segment lost 8 bases and the J segment 1 base; nucleotides outside the gene matches: 5. CDR3 sequence reads: CASDPGQGNTGELFF. The CDR3 DNA reads TGTGCCAGCGATCCGGGACAGGGGAACACCGGGGAGCTGTTTTTT.

The chain uses TRBV3-1 (or the pseudogene TRBV3-2) and TRBJ1-2; D gene ambiguous. There are 14 residues in the CDR3. Germline CDR1 is LGHDT and CDR2 is YNNKEL (reference sequence). V lost 3 bases, J lost 8 bases, and 16 bases lay in between. The CDR3 region has the DNA TGTGCCAGCAGCCACCGTCCGGGTCCCGGGGGCTACACCTTC. Its translation: CASSHRPGPGGYTF.

On this clone: Distinct nucleotide sequences in the sample also encode this CDR3. The chain joins TRBV27 to TRBJ1-1; D remains unclear. The germline CDR1 and CDR2 sequences are MNHEY and SMNVEV (reference sequence). The CDR3 contains 11 residues. V lost 4 bases to trimming and J lost 4 bases, with 4 bases between them. This CDR3 reads CASSYGTEAFF. CDR3 nucleotides: TGTGCCAGCAGTTATGGCACTGAAGCTTTCTTT.

V is TRBV7-9 and J is TRBJ1-5; D is unclear. The CDR3 consists of 16 residues. Germline values: CDR1 SEHNR, CDR2 FQNEAQ (reference sequence). Trimming took 1 base from V and 3 from J, leaving 13 bases between them. CDR3 region: CASSLGREGVNQPQHF. For the CDR3, the DNA is TGTGCCAGCAGCTTAGGTAGAGAAGGAGTCAATCAGCCCCAGCATTTT.

The chain joins TRBV7-2 to TRBJ2-1, with 7 bases matching TRBD1. V gave up 7 bases and J gave up 4 bases; unmatched junction bases: 7. Germline V CDR1 and CDR2: SGHTA, FQGNSA. CDR3 length equals 14 residues. In DNA form, the CDR3 reads TGTGCCAGCACCGACCGGGACAGATACAATGAGCAGTTCTTC. It is translated as CASTDRDRYNEQFF.

The chain combines TRBV3-1 (or the pseudogene TRBV3-2) with TRBJ1-1; no firm D call. Between the trimmed V and J ends, which lost 4 bases and 4 bases, there was a span of 10 bases. The CDR3 is 13 amino acids. The germline V gene encodes CDR1 LGHDT and CDR2 YNNKEL (reference sequence). CDR3 sequence: CASSLRVSTEAFF. The CDR3 DNA follows: TGTGCCAGCAGCCTTCGGGTGAGCACTGAAGCTTTCTTT.

V and J are TRBV7-9 and TRBJ2-7; TRBD2 aligns across 7 bases. From germline, CDR1 is SEHNR and CDR2 FQNEAQ (reference sequence). The length of the CDR3 is 16 residues. V shed 1 base, J shed 2 bases, and the junction held 8 bases outside the gene matches. The CDR3 loop is CASSLGGGRVPYEQYF. CDR3 DNA: TGTGCCAGCAGCTTAGGTGGGGGGAGGGTCCCCTACGAGCAGTACTTC.

The genes are TRBV3-1 (or the pseudogene TRBV3-2) and TRBJ2-2; 10 nucleotides line up with TRBD1. The germline V gene has CDR1 LGHDT and CDR2 YNNKEL (reference sequence). V trimming: 11 bases; J trimming: 6 bases; junction bases outside the gene matches: 6. CDR3 length: 13 residues. The CDR3 spells CASGTGVSGELFF. The DNA for the CDR3 is TGTGCCTCCGGGACAGGGGTTTCCGGGGAGCTGTTTTTT.

The V call is TRBV18, the J call TRBJ2-2, with 7 nucleotides matching TRBD1. After removal of 6 bases from V and 3 bases from J, the junction contained 4 bases not matched to a gene. The germline V gene has CDR1 KGHSH and CDR2 LQKENI. There are 14 residues in the CDR3. In DNA, the CDR3 is TGTGCCAGCTCGCGGACAGGCGACACCGGGGAGCTGTTTTTT. This translates into CASSRTGDTGELFF.

The rearrangement uses TRBV29-1 and TRBJ2-3, with 11 positions matching TRBD1. Trimming cost V 4 bases and J 9 bases; bases outside gene matches: 0. Germline values: CDR1 SQVTM, CDR2 ANQGSEA. The CDR3 has 11 amino acids. The CDR3 spells CSVGDRGTQYF. CDR3 coding DNA: TGCAGCGTTGGGGACAGGGGGACGCAGTATTTT.

This clone was detected once. The chain has TRBV3-1 (or the pseudogene TRBV3-2) and TRBJ1-2; D is possibly TRBD1 (6 bases). CDR1 is LGHDT, CDR2 YNNKEL, per germline (reference sequence). The V and J ends lost 4 bases and 2 bases respectively, with 8 bases between them. There are 13 residues in the CDR3. The CDR3 region is CASSPTGNYGYTF. The CDR3 nucleotides read TGTGCCAGCAGCCCCACAGGGAACTATGGCTACACCTTC.

The CDR3 DNA reads TGTGCCACCAGGGCCTTCAGAACCACTAAAAACACCGGGGAGCTGTTTTTT. It is translated as CATRAFRTTKNTGELFF. The V gene is TRBV3-1 (or the pseudogene TRBV3-2), the J gene TRBJ2-2; possibly TRBD1 for D (5 bases). This CDR3 has 17 amino acids. V was cut by 10 bases and J by 2 bases, with 23 bases left in between. CDR1 and CDR2 (germline): LGHDT, YNNKEL (reference sequence).

This chain connects TRBV7-2 to TRBJ1-1, with TRBD1 matching 9 bases. The CDR3 sequence is 15 residues long. Looked up from germline, CDR1 is SGHTA and CDR2 is FQGNSA. Losses at the gene ends were 5 bases for V and 4 bases for J; bases not matched to a gene: 8. CDR3 loop: CASSLRQGGVTEAFF. The CDR3 DNA reads as TGTGCCAGCAGCCTAAGACAGGGGGGGGTCACTGAAGCTTTCTTT. Together with reference TRBV7-2 and TRBJ1-1, the CDR3 gives the full variable domain: GAGVSQSPSNKVTEKGKDVELRCDPISGHTALYWYRQSLGQGLEFLIYFQGNSAPDKSGLPSDRFSAERTGGSVSTLTIQRTQQEDSAVYLCASSLRQGGVTEAFFGQGTRLTVV.

The J gene is TRBJ1-1, the V gene TRBV7-9, with unresolved D. Per germline, CDR1 SEHNR and CDR2 FQNEAQ (reference sequence). V lost 5 bases and J 6 bases, leaving 13 bases between the germline ends. The CDR3 has 13 amino acids. The chain's CDR3 is CASSPGSSPEAFF. In DNA, the CDR3 is TGTGCCAGCAGCCCCGGATCCTCGCCTGAAGCTTTCTTT.

The J gene is TRBJ1-1, the V gene TRBV3-1 (or the pseudogene TRBV3-2); no firm D call. Germline CDR1 LGHDT, CDR2 YNNKEL (reference sequence). The length of the CDR3 is 15 residues. Trimming took 1 base from V and 5 from J, leaving 14 bases between them. The CDR3 reads CASSQGEARQTEAFF. The DNA for the CDR3 is TGTGCCAGCAGCCAAGGGGAAGCCCGGCAGACTGAAGCTTTCTTT.

V gene TRBV6-6 combines with J gene TRBJ1-6; D uncertain. The CDR3 consists of 16 residues. Trimming pared 2 bases from V and 4 bases from J, leaving 12 bases between. The V gene's germline CDR1 is MNHNY and CDR2 SVGAGI (reference sequence). The CDR3 DNA reads TGTGCCAGCAGTTACGGGAGACAAGCTTATAATTCACCCCTCCACTTT. It is translated as CASSYGRQAYNSPLHF.

The chain carries TRBV4-1 and TRBJ2-5, with 9 bases matching TRBD2. The CDR3 has 16 amino acids. Per germline, CDR1 MGHRA and CDR2 YSYEKL. The trim removed 3 bases at V and 2 bases at J, leaving 7 bases unmatched. CDR3 coding DNA: TGCGCCAGCAGCCACCAGAGCGGGGGGACACAAGAGACCCAGTACTTC. Amino acids: CASSHQSGGTQETQYF.

The DNA of the CDR3 is TGTGCCAGCAGCCAAGATCAGGCCCGGGGCTGGGCACCCCTCCACTTT. As protein: CASSQDQARGWAPLHF. This chain joins TRBV3-1 (or the pseudogene TRBV3-2) and TRBJ1-6; D may be TRBD1 (5 bases). The V gene's germline CDR1 is LGHDT and CDR2 YNNKEL (reference sequence). The CDR3 contains 16 residues. V gave up 0 bases and J gave up 11 bases, with 17 bases separating them.

This chain joins TRBV20-1 and TRBJ2-3, with 8 bases fitting TRBD2. CDR1 and CDR2 from the germline V gene are DFQATT and SNEGSKA (reference sequence). J was trimmed by 0 bases and V by 3 bases; bases with no gene match: 5. CDR3 length equals 15 residues. The CDR3 loop reads CSASPIAGSTDTQYF. CDR3 nucleotide sequence: TGCAGTGCTAGTCCTATAGCGGGGAGCACAGATACGCAGTATTTT.

This chain connects TRBV6-6 to TRBJ2-3, with D perhaps matching TRBD1 (5 bases). Germline CDR1 and CDR2: MNHNY and SVGAGI (reference sequence). V lost 9 bases and J 0 bases, leaving 7 bases between the germline ends. This CDR3 spans 12 amino acids. In nucleotides, the CDR3 is TGTGCCAGAAGGGGCAGCACAGATACGCAGTATTTT. Translating it yields CARRGSTDTQYF.

The genes are TRBV12-3 or TRBV12-4 and TRBJ1-1; D call uncertain. CDR3 length: 12 residues. The ends were cut back, 6 bases at V and 3 bases at J, with 8 bases in the middle. The CDR3 protein is CASSLDYTEAFF. The CDR3 DNA reads TGTGCCAGCAGCCTTGACTACACTGAAGCTTTCTTT.

The V gene is TRBV11-3, the J gene TRBJ1-1; D is unclear. The CDR3 is 13 amino acids. Germline values: CDR1 SGHNT, CDR2 YENEEA. V lost 2 bases, J lost 1 base, and 5 bases lay in between. The CDR3 DNA follows: TGTGCCAGCAGCTTACCTGGGAACACTGAAGCTTTCTTT. Its translation is CASSLPGNTEAFF.